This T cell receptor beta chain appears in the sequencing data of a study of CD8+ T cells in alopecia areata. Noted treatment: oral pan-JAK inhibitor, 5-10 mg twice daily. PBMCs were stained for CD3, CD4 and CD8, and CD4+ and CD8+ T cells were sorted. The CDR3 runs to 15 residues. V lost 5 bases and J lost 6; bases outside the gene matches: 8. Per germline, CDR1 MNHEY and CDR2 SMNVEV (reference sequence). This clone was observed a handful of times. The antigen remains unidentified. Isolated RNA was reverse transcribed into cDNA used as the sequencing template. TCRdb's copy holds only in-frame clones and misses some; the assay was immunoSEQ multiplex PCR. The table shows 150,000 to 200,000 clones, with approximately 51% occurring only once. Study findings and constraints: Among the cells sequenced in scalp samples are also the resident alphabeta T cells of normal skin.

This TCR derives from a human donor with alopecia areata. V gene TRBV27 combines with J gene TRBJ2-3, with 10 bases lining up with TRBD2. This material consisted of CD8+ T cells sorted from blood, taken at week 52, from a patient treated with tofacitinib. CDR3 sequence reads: CASSERGGWGDTQYF. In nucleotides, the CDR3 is TGTGCCAGCAGTGAGCGGGGGGGTTGGGGGGATACGCAGTATTTT.